Here is one T cell receptor beta chain with its context. What antigen it recognizes has not been identified. Per-base quality was not reported, and no clone a single base away is much larger than it. Library preparation was by the immunoSEQ multiplex PCR assay. RNA was extracted from all samples and reverse transcribed into cDNA, which served as template for TCR sequencing. SuperScript III was used for first-strand cDNA synthesis, primed with a 2:1 mix of oligo-dT and random hexamers. Amplification bias was assessed with a synthetic immune receptor repertoire, and residual bias was removed computationally. The authors' pipeline ran thus. Raw reads were preprocessed to remove errors, and CDR3 was defined according to IMGT conventions as the region from the conserved cysteine to phenylalanine. Clonality was computed as 1 minus the Shannon entropy, with the entropy normalized by log2 of the number of productive unique TCRs. Whether scalp clones were CD4 or CD8 was inferred by matching scalp TCRbeta sequences against CD4 and CD8 repertoires sorted from blood. TCRdb limited this immuneACCESS table to in-frame rearrangements with V and J called. A share of clones is missing; checked studies link under half to unresolved V genes, and the rest is unexplained. V and J calls and clone size come straight from that table; D and trimming were deduced from the DNA. In this sample the table shows some 180,000 clones, 50% to 65% of which occur a single time. About 10% of the sample goes to the ten largest clones.

V drops 1 base and J drops 8 bases, leaving 6 bases in between. Based on the germline V gene, the CDR1 and CDR2 sequences are SGHVS and FQNEAQ. The CDR3 sequence holds 13 residues, the cysteine and phenylalanine included. Just CDR3 DNA is preserved here, 39 bases in frame from base 1. The sample's time point label, decoded: 24 weeks on oral tofacitinib. The sample's treatment or condition label is to be understood as: oral pan-JAK inhibitor, 5-10 mg twice daily. Lesional scalp punch biopsies and peripheral blood were collected from alopecia areata patients. PBMCs were separated by density centrifugation and stained for CD3, CD4 and CD8, after which CD4+ and CD8+ T cells were sorted on a FACSAria. The data belong to a study of CD8+ T cells in alopecia areata (dated by TCRdb to between 2018 and 2020). Background for the entire study: Treated patients were enrolled in an open-label pilot trial of oral tofacitinib, 5 to 10 mg twice daily, for moderate-to-severe alopecia areata. Patients stayed on tofacitinib for 6 to 18 months and then had 6 months of follow-up off drug so that delayed response and recurrence could be assessed. High-throughput TCRbeta sequencing was used to examine T cell clonal expansion in alopecia areata in both the C3H/HeJ mouse model and human patients. Biopsies were taken from tofacitinib-treated patients at baseline and again at 4 and 24 weeks into treatment, and several of those patients also had a later scalp biopsy. Human TCRbeta sequencing covered scalp tissue and sorted CD4+ and CD8+ peripheral blood T cells from patchy and totalis/universalis alopecia areata patients and healthy controls. Scalp clonality was compared across normal scalp (n=4), patchy alopecia areata scalp (n=8), and alopecia totalis/universalis scalp (n=8). TCRbeta CDR3 regions were amplified by immunoSEQ multiplex PCR using 35 Vbeta forward and 13 Jbeta reverse primers. For the treated patients, the SALT score, which quantifies what percentage of scalp surface area is affected, served as the measure of disease severity. RNA was extracted with the PAXgene miRNA kit for fixed scalp, the miRNeasy kit for PBMCs, and the RNeasy kit for mouse skin.

General study outcomes and caveats: Scalp clonality and the number of expanded CD8+ clones among the top 100 scalp clones were significantly decreased by tofacitinib. Shared TCR sequences between patients were less evident than in mice, which may be partly attributable to HLA diversity in the patient population. During tofacitinib treatment, many expanded lesional clones stuck around in both scalp and blood, and this persistence may partly explain why relapse happens after treatment is stopped. Resident alphabeta T cells in normal human skin are also sequenced, complicating scalp TCR repertoire analysis, unlike mouse skin dominated by gammadelta T cells. Compared with normal scalp, lesional scalp had higher clonality and more expanded CD8+ clones, particularly in alopecia totalis/universalis, a pattern that suggests antigenic drive. Because the treated cohort was small and had only one nonresponder, larger studies are needed to examine links between baseline CD8+ expansion and response.

Sequencing was performed on CD8+ T cells sorted from blood, taken at week 24, from a patient treated with tofacitinib. The rearranged segments are TRBV7-8 and TRBJ1-6, with no confidently assigned D gene. This receptor was taken from a human donor with alopecia areata. The DNA sequence reads TGTGCCAGCAGCTTAGTGAAGGATTCACCCCTCCACTTT. Translated, it reads CASSLVKDSPLHF.